This TCR beta chain was sequenced during a study of shared T cell receptors in the human thymus. In germline, CDR1 is LGHNA, CDR2 YSLEER. Trimming removed 4 bases from V and 3 bases from J, with 18 bases in between. The CDR3 consists of 17 residues. TCRdb's table, derived via immunoSEQ multiplex PCR, lists solely in-frame clones and lacks some. The table lists 600,000 to 900,000 clones, roughly 85% of them singletons, with 0.0095% to 0.011% in the top ten. Another study also made use of these data, one on human thymus T cells. As that report states: Resections obtained during corrective heart surgery supplied the thymus tissue. Thymic and blood repertoires seemed to show skewed V and J gene use. Related studies noted strongly shared thymic repertoires across unrelated people.

Sequencing was carried out using thymocytes. This chain connects TRBV4-3 to TRBJ1-4, with D unclear. This receptor was taken from a girl less than two years old with a congenital heart defect. The CDR3 DNA is TGCGCCAGCAGCCCAAGAAGAGCAACCTACTCTAATGAAAAACTGTTTTTT. This encodes CASSPRRATYSNEKLFF.